These T cell receptor beta chains were read from a single sample in a study of chemoradiotherapy in HPV16-positive cancers. Generated by immunoSEQ multiplex PCR, the TCRdb table keeps only in-frame clones and is missing some. The top ten clones hold roughly 3.9% of a sample with about 36,000 clones, approximately 90% of them seen once. The sample here was blood, taken from a patient who underwent chemoradiotherapy. The receptor set was obtained from a human donor with HPV-associated anogenital cancer. CDR3s include the opening cysteine and the closing phenylalanine or tryptophan. D genes are given only for firm matches. Some rows have no size entry. The others give once, few or many, or a class for an expanded clone.

abundance	v_gene	d_gene	j_gene	CDR3aa	CDR3nt
-	TRBV5-4	-	TRBJ1-1	CASSSGQTNTEAFF	TGTGCCAGCAGCTCTGGACAGACGAACACTGAAGCTTTCTTT
-	TRBV20-1	-	TRBJ2-7	CSARLVHEQYF	TGCAGTGCTAGATTGGTACACGAGCAGTACTTC
-	TRBV6-1	-	TRBJ2-7	CASSGVSYEQYF	TGTGCCAGCAGTGGGGTCTCCTACGAGCAGTACTTC
-	TRBV21-1	-	TRBJ2-7	CASSNGPPYEQYF	TGTGCCAGCAGCAACGGGCCGCCCTACGAGCAGTACTTC
-	TRBV2	-	TRBJ2-3	CASSEFVRAGDTQYF	TGTGCCAGCAGTGAATTCGTCAGAGCAGGAGATACGCAGTATTTT
-	TRBV6-1	-	TRBJ1-1	CASHLNTEAFF	TGTGCCAGCCATCTCAACACTGAAGCTTTCTTT
-	TRBV7-3	TRBD1	TRBJ1-2	CASSLYPRDRGDDGYTF	TGTGCCAGCAGCCTCTATCCTCGGGACAGGGGAGACGATGGCTACACCTTC
few	TRBV6-5	-	TRBJ2-3	CASSYTDNTQYF	TGTGCCAGCAGCTACACAGATAATACGCAGTATTTT
-	TRBV5-4	TRBD2	TRBJ2-1	CASSRGGAGKFSYNEQFF	TGTGCCAGCAGCCGGGGAGGGGCGGGGAAGTTTTCCTACAATGAGCAGTTCTTC
once	TRBV19	TRBD1	TRBJ2-3	CASSGDRDHDTQYF	TGTGCCAGTAGTGGGGACAGGGATCACGATACGCAGTATTTT
-	TRBV30	-	TRBJ2-7	CAWGPYEQYF	TGTGCCTGGGGCCCCTACGAGCAGTACTTC
-	TRBV7-3	-	TRBJ1-1	CASSPREGSEAFF	TGTGCCAGCAGCCCCCGTGAAGGGTCTGAAGCTTTCTTT
-	TRBV11-2	-	TRBJ2-7	CASSRFAEDHEQYF	TGTGCCAGCAGCCGATTTGCTGAGGACCACGAGCAGTACTTC
-	TRBV29-1	TRBD2	TRBJ2-7	CSVQNSGGSHEQYF	TGCAGCGTGCAAAATAGCGGGGGGAGCCACGAGCAGTACTTC
few	TRBV27	-	TRBJ1-5	CASSPGAVGNQPQHF	TGTGCCAGCAGTCCCGGGGCAGTGGGCAATCAGCCCCAGCATTTT
few	TRBV4-1	-	TRBJ1-1	CASSPRVGTEAFF	TGCGCCAGCAGCCCCCGGGTGGGGACTGAAGCTTTCTTT
once	TRBV7-2	TRBD2	TRBJ2-1	CASSERLALEQFF	TGTGCCAGCAGCGAAAGACTAGCCCTTGAGCAGTTCTTC
-	TRBV18	-	TRBJ2-7	CASSLPALYEQYF	TGTGCCAGCTCACTTCCTGCCCTCTACGAGCAGTACTTC
few	TRBV28	TRBD1	TRBJ1-3	CASSLTWDSSGNTIYF	TGTGCCAGCAGTTTAACCTGGGACAGCTCTGGAAACACCATATATTTT
-	TRBV6-4	-	TRBJ2-3	CASSERGEVDTQYF	TGTGCCAGCAGTGAGCGGGGTGAAGTAGATACGCAGTATTTT
-	TRBV4-2	TRBD2	TRBJ2-7	CASSQTSGGAYEQYF	TGTGCCAGCAGCCAAACTAGCGGGGGGGCATACGAGCAGTACTTC
-	TRBV6-5	-	TRBJ1-1	CASRTGIYEAFF	TGTGCCAGCAGAACTGGGATCTATGAAGCTTTCTTT
-	TRBV5-8	-	TRBJ2-6	CASSLASLSTGPSGANVLTF	TGTGCCAGCAGCTTGGCTTCGTTATCGACAGGTCCCTCTGGGGCCAACGTCCTGACTTTC
-	TRBV4-1	-	TRBJ1-5	CASSQVAGGPQHF	TGCGCCAGCAGCCAAGTGGCGGGGGGCCCCCAGCATTTT
-	TRBV5-1	-	TRBJ1-2	CASSLGQGSYTF	TGCGCCAGCAGCTTGGGCCAGGGGTCCTACACCTTC
-	TRBV30	-	TRBJ1-5	CAWGYGQPQHF	TGTGCCTGGGGATATGGGCAGCCCCAGCATTTT
-	TRBV7-8	-	TRBJ2-2	CASSPRLNTGELFF	TGTGCCAGCAGCCCGAGATTGAACACCGGGGAGCTGTTTTTT
-	TRBV18	-	TRBJ2-5	CASSRDSGKETQYF	TGTGCCAGCTCACGGGATAGCGGAAAAGAGACCCAGTACTTC
-	TRBV7-8	TRBD1	TRBJ2-2	CASSLGPVDRGRLDTGELFF	TGTGCCAGCAGCTTAGGCCCTGTGGACAGGGGGCGCTTGGACACCGGGGAGCTGTTTTTT
once	TRBV19	-	TRBJ1-1	CATSTRNEFDEAFF	TGTGCCACCTCCACCCGTAACGAGTTTGATGAAGCTTTCTTT
-	TRBV30	TRBD2	TRBJ2-3	CAWSVRRLAGAADTQYF	TGTGCCTGGAGTGTACGGCGGCTAGCGGGGGCTGCGGATACGCAGTATTTT